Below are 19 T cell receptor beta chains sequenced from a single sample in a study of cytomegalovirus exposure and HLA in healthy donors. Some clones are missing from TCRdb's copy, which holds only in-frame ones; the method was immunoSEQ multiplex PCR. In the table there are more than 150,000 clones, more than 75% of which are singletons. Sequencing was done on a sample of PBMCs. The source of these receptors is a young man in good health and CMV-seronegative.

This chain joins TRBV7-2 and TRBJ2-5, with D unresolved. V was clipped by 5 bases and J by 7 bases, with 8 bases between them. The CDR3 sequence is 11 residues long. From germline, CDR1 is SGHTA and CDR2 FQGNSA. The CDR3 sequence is CASSPSWTQYF. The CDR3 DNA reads TGTGCCAGCAGCCCGAGTTGGACCCAGTACTTC.

CDR3 DNA sequence: TGTGCCAGCAGTTTAGGGGCAGGGGGCAATCAGCCCCAGCATTTT. Residues: CASSLGAGGNQPQHF. J is TRBJ1-5 and V is TRBV27, with D possibly being TRBD1 (6 bases). The CDR3 has 15 residues. V lost 2 bases and J 2 bases, leaving 10 bases between the germline ends. Germline V gene sequence: CDR1 MNHEY, CDR2 SMNVEV (reference sequence).

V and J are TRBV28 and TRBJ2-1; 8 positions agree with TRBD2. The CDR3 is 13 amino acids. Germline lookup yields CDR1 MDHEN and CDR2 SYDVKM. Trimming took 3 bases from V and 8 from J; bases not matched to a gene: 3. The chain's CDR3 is CASSFGGADEQFF. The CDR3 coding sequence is TGTGCCAGCAGTTTCGGGGGGGCCGATGAGCAGTTCTTC.

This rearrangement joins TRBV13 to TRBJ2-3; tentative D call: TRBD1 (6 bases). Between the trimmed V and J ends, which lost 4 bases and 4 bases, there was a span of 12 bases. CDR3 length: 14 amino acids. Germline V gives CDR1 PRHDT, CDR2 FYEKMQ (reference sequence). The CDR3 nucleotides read TGTGCCAGCAGCTCCAGGACAGATCCAGATACGCAGTATTTT. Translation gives CASSSRTDPDTQYF.

The CDR3 coding sequence is TGTGCCAGTAGACGGACTAGCGGGGGGCAAGAGACCCAGTACTTC. Its protein product is CASRRTSGGQETQYF. The chain combines TRBV19 with TRBJ2-5, with 14 nucleotides matching TRBD2. Unmatched junction bases numbered 2, after V lost 6 bases and J lost 2 bases. The CDR3 loop spans 15 amino acids. Germline loops: CDR1 LNHDA, CDR2 SQIVND (reference sequence).

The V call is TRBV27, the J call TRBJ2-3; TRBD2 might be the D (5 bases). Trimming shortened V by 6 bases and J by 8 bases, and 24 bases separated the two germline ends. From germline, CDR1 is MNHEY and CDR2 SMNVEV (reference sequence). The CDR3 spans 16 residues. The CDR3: CASSHVTTLSLGTQYF. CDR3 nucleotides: TGTGCCAGCAGCCACGTGACTACTCTCAGCCTGGGTACGCAGTATTTT.

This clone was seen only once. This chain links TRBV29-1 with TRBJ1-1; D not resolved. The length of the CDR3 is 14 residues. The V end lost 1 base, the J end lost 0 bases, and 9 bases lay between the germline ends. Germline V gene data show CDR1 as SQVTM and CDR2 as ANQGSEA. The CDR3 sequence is CSVEGEGLNTEAFF. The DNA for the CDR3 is TGCAGCGTTGAAGGTGAGGGCTTGAACACTGAAGCTTTCTTT.

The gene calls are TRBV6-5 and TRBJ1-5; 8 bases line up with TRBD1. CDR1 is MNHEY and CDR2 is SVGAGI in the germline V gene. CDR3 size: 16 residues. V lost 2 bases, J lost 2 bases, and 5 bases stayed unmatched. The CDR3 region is CASSYHQTGGNQPQHF. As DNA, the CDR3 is TGTGCCAGCAGTTACCATCAGACAGGGGGCAATCAGCCCCAGCATTTT.

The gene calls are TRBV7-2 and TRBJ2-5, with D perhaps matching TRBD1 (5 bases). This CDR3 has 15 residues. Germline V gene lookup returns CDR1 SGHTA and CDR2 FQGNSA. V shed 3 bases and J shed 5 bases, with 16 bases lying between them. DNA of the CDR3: TGTGCCAGCAGCTTTGCAGGGCTGGGTGTGGAGACCCAGTACTTC. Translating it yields CASSFAGLGVETQYF.

DNA of the CDR3: TGTGCCAGCAGCGAGGGGTGGAACTACAGGGGAAAACTGTTTTTT. Translating gives CASSEGWNYRGKLFF. This chain connects TRBV9 to TRBJ1-4, with TRBD1 identical over 7 bases. V lost 3 bases, J lost 10 bases, and 12 bases stayed unmatched. CDR1 is SGDLS and CDR2 is YYNGEE in the germline V gene. The CDR3 extends over 15 amino acids.

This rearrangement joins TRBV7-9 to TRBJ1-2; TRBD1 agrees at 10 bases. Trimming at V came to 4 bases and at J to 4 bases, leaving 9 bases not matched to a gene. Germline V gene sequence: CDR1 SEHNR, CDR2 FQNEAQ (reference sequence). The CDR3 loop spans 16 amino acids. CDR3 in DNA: TGTGCCAGCAGCTCTGGCGTGACAGGGGGCATCTATGGCTACACCTTC. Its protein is CASSSGVTGGIYGYTF.

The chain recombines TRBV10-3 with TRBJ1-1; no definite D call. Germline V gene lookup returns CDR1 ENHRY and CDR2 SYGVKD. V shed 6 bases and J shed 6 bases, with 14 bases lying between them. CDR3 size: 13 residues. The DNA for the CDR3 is TGTGCCATCAGCGGAGGGATGGTGGCTGAAGCTTTCTTT. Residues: CAISGGMVAEAFF.

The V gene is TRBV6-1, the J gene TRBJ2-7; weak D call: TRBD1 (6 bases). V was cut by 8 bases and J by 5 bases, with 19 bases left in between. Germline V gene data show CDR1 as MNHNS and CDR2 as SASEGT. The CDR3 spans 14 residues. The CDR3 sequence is CASATNRDVNEQYV. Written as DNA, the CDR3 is TGTGCCAGCGCCACCAACAGGGACGTCAACGAGCAGTACGTC.

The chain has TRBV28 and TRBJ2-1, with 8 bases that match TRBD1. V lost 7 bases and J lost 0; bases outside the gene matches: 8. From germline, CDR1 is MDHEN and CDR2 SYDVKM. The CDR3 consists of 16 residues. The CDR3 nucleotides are TGTGCCAGCAATTCTGGACAGGGCAGCTCCTACAATGAGCAGTTCTTC. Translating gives CASNSGQGSSYNEQFF.

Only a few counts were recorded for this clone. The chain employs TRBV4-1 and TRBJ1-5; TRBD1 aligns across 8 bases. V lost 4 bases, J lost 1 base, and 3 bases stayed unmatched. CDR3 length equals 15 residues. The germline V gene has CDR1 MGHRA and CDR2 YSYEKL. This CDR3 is CASSPDRASNQPQHF. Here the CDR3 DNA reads TGCGCCAGCAGCCCGGACAGGGCGAGCAATCAGCCCCAGCATTTT.

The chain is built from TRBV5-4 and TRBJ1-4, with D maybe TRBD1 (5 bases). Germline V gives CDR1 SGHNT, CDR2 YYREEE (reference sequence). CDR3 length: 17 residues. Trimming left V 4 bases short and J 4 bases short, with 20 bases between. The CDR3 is CASSDGSDPRGNEKLFF. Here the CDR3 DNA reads TGTGCCAGCAGCGACGGCTCGGACCCAAGGGGTAATGAAAAACTGTTTTTT.

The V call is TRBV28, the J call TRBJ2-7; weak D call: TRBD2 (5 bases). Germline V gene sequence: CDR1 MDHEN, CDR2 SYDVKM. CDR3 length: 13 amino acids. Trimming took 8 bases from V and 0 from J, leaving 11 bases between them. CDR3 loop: CASFSRDSYEQYF. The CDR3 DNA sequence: TGTGCCAGCTTCTCCCGGGACTCCTACGAGCAGTACTTC.

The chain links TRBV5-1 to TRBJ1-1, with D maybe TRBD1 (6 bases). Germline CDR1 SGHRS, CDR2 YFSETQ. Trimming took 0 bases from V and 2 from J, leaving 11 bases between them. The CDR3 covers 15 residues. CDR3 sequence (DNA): TGCGCCAGCAGCTTGGATATGGGGGCCAACACTGAAGCTTTCTTT. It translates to CASSLDMGANTEAFF.

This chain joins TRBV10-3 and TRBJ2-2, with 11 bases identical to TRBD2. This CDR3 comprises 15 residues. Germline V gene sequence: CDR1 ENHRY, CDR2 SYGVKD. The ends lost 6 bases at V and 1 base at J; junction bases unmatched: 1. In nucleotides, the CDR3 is TGTGCCATCAGAGGGACTAGCGGGAACACCGGGGAGCTGTTTTTT. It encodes CAIRGTSGNTGELFF.